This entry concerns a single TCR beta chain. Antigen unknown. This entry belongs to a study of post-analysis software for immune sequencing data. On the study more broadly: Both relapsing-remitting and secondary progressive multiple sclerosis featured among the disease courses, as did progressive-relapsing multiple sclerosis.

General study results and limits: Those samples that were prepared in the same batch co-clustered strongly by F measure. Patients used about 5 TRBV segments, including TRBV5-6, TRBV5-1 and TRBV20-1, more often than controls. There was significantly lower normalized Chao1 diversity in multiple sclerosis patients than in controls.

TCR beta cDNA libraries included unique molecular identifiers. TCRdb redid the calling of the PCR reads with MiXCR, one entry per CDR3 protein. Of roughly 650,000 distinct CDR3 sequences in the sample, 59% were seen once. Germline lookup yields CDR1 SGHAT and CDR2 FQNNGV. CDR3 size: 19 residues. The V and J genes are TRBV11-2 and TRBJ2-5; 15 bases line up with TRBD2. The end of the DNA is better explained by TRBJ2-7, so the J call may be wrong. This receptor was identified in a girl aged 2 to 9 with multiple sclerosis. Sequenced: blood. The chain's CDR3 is CASSSWTSGRANSRYEQYF. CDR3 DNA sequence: TGTGCCAGCAGCTCTTGGACTAGCGGGAGGGCCAATAGTCGCTACGAGCAGTACTTC.